This T cell receptor beta chain was sequenced during a study of T-cell memory formation after mild COVID-19. About this clonotype itself: What it recognizes is unknown.

Trimming pared 1 base from V and 1 base from J, leaving 7 bases between. Germline V gene lookup returns CDR1 SEHNR and CDR2 FQNEAQ (reference sequence). This CDR3 spans 14 amino acids. Study results and caveats: Clones contracting across day 15 to 85 had a balanced CD4/CD8 profile; later expanding clones leaned CD4+. Some responding clones appeared in pre-infection memory, suggesting cross-reactive memory joined. Those CD4+ clones that contracted were mainly in CM and EM (CD8+ ones in EMRA).

Using constant-segment primers, 5'RACE produced TCR alpha and TCR beta cDNA libraries carrying sample barcodes and UMIs. In TCRdb, the 5' RACE reads were re-called with MiXCR into one record per CDR3 protein. The data show about 140,000 distinct CDR3 sequences, 14% seen once. Sequenced sample: PBMCs or a T cell subset sorted from them (not recorded which). This TCR was sampled from an adult woman who had mild COVID-19 (a few samples of this study predate the infection). Cell type and time point are not known. The V call is TRBV7-9, the J call TRBJ1-1; unclear D gene. The CDR3 protein is CASSLVEQNTEAFF. The CDR3 coding sequence is TGTGCCAGCAGCTTAGTAGAGCAGAACACTGAAGCTTTCTTT.